This TCR beta chain was obtained from a study of T cell responses to AZD1222 COVID-19 vaccine. CDR3 length: 12 amino acids. V was pared by 3 bases and J by 11 bases, with 16 bases between. CDR1 and CDR2 (germline): SQVTM, ANQGSEA. Sequencing used immunoSEQ multiplex PCR; TCRdb keeps in-frame clones, though not all of them. The table includes roughly 150,000 clones, over 80% detected once. Source: peripheral blood, taken 28 days after the second AZD1222 dose. J is TRBJ1-1 and V is TRBV29-1, with D tentatively TRBD1 (6 bases). The sequence was obtained from an adult who received the AZD1222 COVID-19 vaccine. The chain's CDR3 is CSVDPRDRGAFF. CDR3 DNA sequence: TGCAGCGTTGACCCCCGCGATAGGGGGGCTTTCTTT.